This T cell receptor beta chain emerged from a study of CD8 T cells in ankylosing spondylitis. Study-wide results and caveats: What seemed typical of ankylosing spondylitis blood was a TCR beta motif built from under 10 highly homologous variants. Disease-linked clones bore a CD8+ phenotype and were relatively rare in peripheral blood.

Looked up from germline, CDR1 is LGHDT and CDR2 is YNNKEL (reference sequence). The V gene lost 2 bases and the J gene lost 8 bases, with 16 bases spanning the gap. The CDR3 runs 15 residues. This clonotype was found many times. Its antigen is unidentified. Making the TCR beta libraries involved quantitative 5'-RACE with molecular barcodes. TCRdb ran MiXCR on the 5' RACE reads and lists one entry per CDR3 protein. Found here are hundreds of thousands of distinct CDR3 sequences, 10% of them singletons; the top ten hold 21%. The sample consisted of blood, either unsorted or a sorted T cell fraction (not recorded which). The V call is TRBV3-1, the J call TRBJ2-1; D gene uncertain. The receptor comes from a male donor with ankylosing spondylitis or in good health (not recorded which). CDR3 sequence (DNA): TGTGCCAGCAGCCAATCCACTGGGTTCTCCGATGAGCAGTTCTTC. The encoded protein is CASSQSTGFSDEQFF.